This note documents a single T cell receptor beta chain sequence. Its antigen is unknown. This entry belongs to a study of OX40 agonist ivuxolimab in advanced cancers. The protocol was immunoSEQ multiplex PCR, while the TCRdb copy is restricted to in-frame clones and leaves out a portion. The sample holds about 64,000 clones, roughly nine tenths seen once. Study results and caveats: The expanded peripheral T cells' antigen specificity was not determined.

The length of the CDR3 is 16 residues. The trim removed 0 bases at V and 4 bases at J, leaving 5 bases unmatched. Per germline, CDR1 KGHSH and CDR2 LQKENI. The chain carries TRBV18 and TRBJ2-1; 8 nucleotides align to TRBD2. Here the sequenced sample was CD4+ or CD8+ T cells sorted from blood, taken in a trial of the OX40 agonist ivuxolimab. The clonotype comes from an adult with an advanced solid tumor such as melanoma, head and neck, liver or kidney cancer. DNA of the CDR3: TGTGCCAGCTCACCACCACCAGCGGGAGTTTACAATGAGCAGTTCTTC. Amino acids: CASSPPPAGVYNEQFF.